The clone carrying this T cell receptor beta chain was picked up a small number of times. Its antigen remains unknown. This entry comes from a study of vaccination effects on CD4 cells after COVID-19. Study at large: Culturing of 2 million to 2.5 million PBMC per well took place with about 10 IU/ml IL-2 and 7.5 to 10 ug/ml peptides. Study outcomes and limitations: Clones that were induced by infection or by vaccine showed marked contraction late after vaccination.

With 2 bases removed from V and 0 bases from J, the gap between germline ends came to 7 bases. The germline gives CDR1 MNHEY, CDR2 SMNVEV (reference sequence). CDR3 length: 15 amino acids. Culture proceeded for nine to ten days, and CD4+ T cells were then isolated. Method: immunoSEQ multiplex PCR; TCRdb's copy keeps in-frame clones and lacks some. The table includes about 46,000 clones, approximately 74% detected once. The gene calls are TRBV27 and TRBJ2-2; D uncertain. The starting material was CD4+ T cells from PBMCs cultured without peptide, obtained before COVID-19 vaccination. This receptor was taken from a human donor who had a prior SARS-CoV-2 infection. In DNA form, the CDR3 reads TGTGCCAGCAGTTTAGTCTTGTCGAACACCGGGGAGCTGTTTTTT. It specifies CASSLVLSNTGELFF.